This T cell receptor (beta chain) was recovered during a study of T-cell reconstitution after alpha-beta-depleted transplantation in children. CDR3 length: 15 amino acids. Germline CDR1 reads DFQATT; CDR2 reads SNEGSKA (reference sequence). V dropped 6 bases and J dropped 1; count of bases not matched to a gene: 9. This clonotype was detected only a few times. Unique molecular identifiers were incorporated during preparation of the TCRbeta library. In TCRdb, the PCR reads were re-called with MiXCR into one record per CDR3 protein. Among around 400,000 distinct CDR3 sequences listed, around 9.9% were seen once.

The chain couples TRBV20-1 to TRBJ2-1, with 7 nucleotides matching TRBD2. The TCR was taken from a human donor who donated a stem cell graft to a child with acute myeloid leukemia. The sample consisted of PBMCs from the stem cell graft donor, taken from the stem cell graft. DNA of the CDR3: TGCAGTGCCCCCGCCGCGGGGGTGTCCTACAATGAGCAGTTCTTC. Its protein product is CSAPAAGVSYNEQFF.